The text below deals with one TCR beta chain. Its antigen remains unknown. The read finishes 3 residues shy of the CDR3 end, and the germline J gene is used to complete it. The germline V gene encodes CDR1 SQVTM and CDR2 ANQGSEA. The CDR3 spans 14 residues. Trimming removed 7 bases from V and 3 bases from J; junction bases left unmatched: 11. The sample comes from a study of Tregs in tolerant kidney transplant recipients. Related graft donors supplied nonmyeloablative bone marrow transplants, and mixed chimerism was transient. Unstimulated Tregs (CD4+CD25+CD127-) and CD4+CD25- non-Tregs were sorted from PBMCs. General study findings and limits: Expanding Tregs on activated donor B cells appeared to best identify donor-specific TCRbeta clones. Biological reproducibility was not directly addressed in this study. In tolerant patients, donor-specific Tregs outgrew total Tregs, suggesting antigen-driven expansion.

The method was immunoSEQ multiplex PCR; TCRdb's version includes in-frame clones alone and lacks a portion of them. There are around 30,000 clones in the sample, with less than 2% held by the top ten. This sequence joins TRBV29-1 and TRBJ2-7; 8 nucleotides match TRBD2. This receptor was obtained from a human patient who received a combined kidney and bone marrow transplant. A subset of T cells may come from the graft donor. Material: CD4+ T cells from blood (PBMCs), obtained 24 months after the transplant. CDR3 protein: CSAAGEREYYEQYF. The sequenced part of the CDR3 DNA is TGCAGCGCGGCTGGCGAGCGGGAGTACTACGAG.